The source of this T cell receptor (beta chain) is a study of T cell responses to AZD1222 COVID-19 vaccine. The study's findings and limits: Donors in the cohort were predominantly white British and more often female, and clonal diversity was possibly underestimated. The study found vaccine-associated CD4 TCRs spanning spike, dominant at 160-218 and 743-854.

On this clone itself: Its antigen is unknown.

This table comes from immunoSEQ multiplex PCR, and its TCRdb copy is limited to in-frame clones, with some not included. The sample contains 130,000 to 150,000 clones, 91% of which appear only once. Deletions cut 6 bases from V and 5 bases from J, with 13 bases between. The CDR3 runs to 13 residues. Per the germline V gene, CDR1 is MNHEY and CDR2 is SVGAGI. The sample consisted of peripheral blood, taken 28 days after the second AZD1222 dose. This receptor was identified in an adult who received the AZD1222 COVID-19 vaccine. The V gene is TRBV6-5, the J gene TRBJ1-1; a weak D match, TRBD1 (6 bases). CDR3 residues: CASSRQRGTEAFF. The CDR3 nucleotides read TGTGCCAGCAGCCGGCAAAGGGGGACTGAAGCTTTCTTT.